The 2 T cell receptor beta chains given below trace back to one sample, sequenced in a study of cytotoxic CD8 clonotypes in ibrutinib-treated CLL. Assay used: immunoSEQ multiplex PCR; TCRdb lists only in-frame clones, some missing. The sample lists about 120,000 clones, 58% occurring once. The sequenced sample was PBMCs, obtained after 24 months of ibrutinib treatment. Receptor source: a human donor with chronic lymphocytic leukemia.

The chain couples TRBV28 to TRBJ1-2, with D possibly TRBD1 on 5 matching bases. This CDR3 has 13 amino acids. The germline gives CDR1 MDHEN, CDR2 SYDVKM. Between the trimmed V and J ends, which lost 6 bases and 3 bases, there was a span of 11 bases. The CDR3 DNA sequence: TGTGCCAGCAGCCCCGACAGTTACTATGGCTACACCTTC. This encodes CASSPDSYYGYTF.

Here the CDR3 reads CASSQPEEGSTEAFF. The CDR3 DNA reads TGTGCCAGCAGCCAACCCGAGGAGGGTAGTACTGAAGCTTTCTTT. This sequence joins TRBV4-2 and TRBJ1-1; D not resolved. V lost 2 bases to trimming and J lost 5 bases, with 15 bases between them. Germline assignment: CDR1 LGHNA and CDR2 YNFKEQ. The CDR3 covers 15 residues.